This entry lists 16 T cell receptor beta chains sequenced from one sample in a study of cytomegalovirus exposure and HLA in healthy donors (dated by TCRdb to the late 2010s). Libraries were constructed by the immunoSEQ multiplex PCR assay. The multiplex PCR relied on a mix of 60 forward primers for TCR Vbeta segments and 13 reverse primers for TCR Jbeta segments. Entries here come from immuneACCESS through TCRdb and include only in-frame sequences with V and J called. Some clones fail to appear in such tables; in the studies checked, an unresolved V gene covers under half of the shortfall, and the cause of the remainder is unknown. Per the sample table, the count is over 70,000 clones. 5% of the sample is in the top ten clones. The sample comprised PBMCs. Every receptor here comes from a woman aged 40 to 50 in good health and CMV-seropositive.

The genes are TRBV2 and TRBJ2-1; 10 bases map to TRBD2. Germline loops: CDR1 SNHLY, CDR2 FYNNEI. The CDR3 loop spans 17 amino acids. The V gene end was trimmed by 4 bases and the J gene end by 4 bases; junction bases not matched to a gene: 10. In nucleotides, the CDR3 is TGTGCCAGCAGTGGAAGGGAACTAGCGGGGTCTTACAATGAGCAGTTCTTC. Translating it yields CASSGRELAGSYNEQFF.

The V call is TRBV2, the J call TRBJ2-5; D might be TRBD1 (5 bases). The CDR3 contains 15 residues. The germline gives CDR1 SNHLY, CDR2 FYNNEI. Trimming pared 2 bases from V and 1 base from J, leaving 11 bases between. The CDR3 nucleotides are TGTGCCAGCAGTGAACTTGCAGGGCCCCAAGAGACCCAGTACTTC. It yields the protein CASSELAGPQETQYF. The full variable domain, rest sourced from reference TRBV2 and TRBJ2-5, is EPEVTQTPSHQVTQMGQEVILRCVPISNHLYFYWYRQILGQKVEFLVSFYNNEISEKSEIFDDQFSVERPDGSNFTLKIRSTKLEDSAMYFCASSELAGPQETQYFGPGTRLLVL.

The chain employs TRBV6-1 and TRBJ2-1, with TRBD1 matching 9 bases. V lost 4 bases and J lost 6; bases outside the gene matches: 13. CDR1 is MNHNS, CDR2 SASEGT, per germline. This CDR3 contains 17 residues. CDR3 DNA: TGTGCCAGCAGTGGCCCAGCGACAGGGGGGCGATTCAATGAGCAGTTCTTC. Translating gives CASSGPATGGRFNEQFF.

CDR3 in DNA: TGTGCCAGCAGTAGGGGGAATGAGCAGTTCTTC. As protein: CASSRGNEQFF. The genes are TRBV2 and TRBJ2-1; D possibly corresponds to TRBD1 (6 bases). CDR1 is SNHLY and CDR2 is FYNNEI in the germline V gene. The V gene lost 5 bases and the J gene lost 7 bases, with 6 bases spanning the gap. The CDR3 contains 11 residues. Looking up the rest from reference TRBV2 and TRBJ2-1 gives the full variable domain: EPEVTQTPSHQVTQMGQEVILRCVPISNHLYFYWYRQILGQKVEFLVSFYNNEISEKSEIFDDQFSVERPDGSNFTLKIRSTKLEDSAMYFCASSRGNEQFFGPGTRLTVL.

The chain's CDR3 is CASSLNTGNTQYF. Here the CDR3 DNA reads TGTGCCAGCAGTTTAAATACAGGGAACACCCAGTACTTC. The chain employs TRBV28 and TRBJ2-5, with D possibly TRBD1 on 6 matching bases. Germline loops: CDR1 MDHEN, CDR2 SYDVKM. The length of the CDR3 is 13 residues. V was trimmed by 2 bases and J by 8 bases, leaving 12 bases between them.

The rearrangement joins TRBV7-2 to TRBJ2-3; 11 bases agree with TRBD2. The CDR3 has 15 amino acids. The trim removed 3 bases at V and 6 bases at J, leaving 5 bases unmatched. Germline-derived CDR1 and CDR2 are SGHTA and FQGNSA. The DNA for the CDR3 is TGTGCCAGCAGCTTGTCCACTAGCGGGGGTGATACGCAGTATTTT. Translating it yields CASSLSTSGGDTQYF.

The chain has TRBV7-9 and TRBJ1-1; no clear D. The CDR3 has 14 amino acids. Trimming stripped 5 bases from V and 8 bases from J, with 18 bases between. The germline V gene has CDR1 SEHNR and CDR2 FQNEAQ (reference sequence). The CDR3: CASSHQRGDGEAFF. The CDR3 nucleotides are TGTGCCAGCAGCCATCAAAGAGGAGATGGAGAAGCTTTCTTT.

V is TRBV6-1 and J is TRBJ2-1; 12 bases are a match to TRBD2. The germline V gene has CDR1 MNHNS and CDR2 SASEGT. V gave up 5 bases and J gave up 14 bases; unmatched junction bases: 7. The CDR3 spans 13 residues. CDR3 region: CASSPSGGDLKFF. The CDR3 nucleotides read TGTGCCAGCAGTCCTAGCGGGGGGGATTTGAAGTTCTTC.

J is TRBJ2-1 and V is TRBV9, with TRBD2 matching 7 bases. The CDR3 contains 14 residues. With V trimmed by 0 bases and J by 5 bases, 2 bases remained unmatched. CDR1 SGDLS and CDR2 YYNGEE come from the germline V gene. DNA for the CDR3: TGTGCCAGCAGCGTAGGACTAGCTGACAATGAGCAGTTCTTC. It yields the protein CASSVGLADNEQFF.

The genes are TRBV19 and TRBJ2-4; the match to TRBD2 covers 12 bases. The CDR3 has 16 residues. Per germline, CDR1 LNHDA and CDR2 SQIVND (reference sequence). J was trimmed by 8 bases and V by 3 bases; bases with no gene match: 8. The CDR3 nucleotides are TGTGCCAGTAGTATCAGTCTAGCGGGAGGGCCAGACATTCAGTACTTC. Protein sequence: CASSISLAGGPDIQYF.

V usage is TRBV10-2 and J usage is TRBJ1-3; D is possibly TRBD1 (5 bases). The germline gives CDR1 WSHSY, CDR2 SAAADI. Trimming left V 7 bases short and J 0 bases short, with 13 bases between. This CDR3 spans 15 amino acids. CDR3 sequence reads: CASMGRGSSGNTIYF. In DNA, the CDR3 is TGCGCCAGCATGGGAAGGGGAAGCTCTGGAAACACCATATATTTT.

CDR3 residues: CASSRAWGRGYNEQFF. CDR3 DNA: TGTGCCAGCAGCCGCGCGTGGGGGCGAGGGTACAATGAGCAGTTCTTC. The chain combines TRBV7-9 with TRBJ2-1; D is perhaps TRBD1 (6 bases). The germline V gene has CDR1 SEHNR and CDR2 FQNEAQ (reference sequence). V shed 5 bases and J shed 4 bases, with 18 bases lying between them. There are 16 residues in the CDR3.

The V call is TRBV29-1, the J call TRBJ2-5, with TRBD2 as a possible D gene (6 bases). The end of the DNA aligns better with TRBJ2-7, so the J call may be wrong. CDR3 length equals 17 residues. Germline loops: CDR1 SQVTM, CDR2 ANQGSEA. CDR3 amino acids: CSVGGGRSGSLTYEQYF. DNA for the CDR3: TGCAGCGTGGGGGGAGGTCGGAGCGGGTCCCTTACCTACGAGCAGTACTTC.

This sequence joins TRBV7-6 and TRBJ2-5, with 7 bases fitting TRBD2. The J call is uncertain, as TRBJ2-7 better fits the DNA end. This CDR3 spans 16 amino acids. Looked up from germline, CDR1 is SGHVS and CDR2 is FNYEAQ. This CDR3 reads CASSASGAGVRVEQYF. The DNA of the CDR3 is TGTGCCAGCAGCGCGAGTGGGGCGGGAGTTCGCGTCGAGCAGTACTTC.

The chain recombines TRBV5-1 with TRBJ2-5; TRBD2 is a possible D gene (5 bases). Germline V gives CDR1 SGHRS, CDR2 YFSETQ. The CDR3 has 15 residues. Trimming removed 0 bases at V and 5 bases at J, with 14 bases between. CDR3 sequence (DNA): TGCGCCAGCAGCTTGGGTGAGGGAAGGGTGGAGACCCAGTACTTC. Encoded protein: CASSLGEGRVETQYF.

This sequence joins TRBV9 and TRBJ2-7; 7 bases line up with TRBD1. Trimming removed 4 bases from V and 3 bases from J; junction bases left unmatched: 7. The germline V gene has CDR1 SGDLS and CDR2 YYNGEE. The CDR3 consists of 14 residues. The CDR3: CASSLTTGSYEQYF. As DNA, the CDR3 is TGTGCCAGCAGCTTAACGACAGGGAGCTACGAGCAGTACTTC.